This T cell receptor beta chain appears in the sequencing data of a study of T cell responses to AZD1222 COVID-19 vaccine. Using immunoSEQ multiplex PCR, the repertoire was profiled, and TCRdb retains in-frame clones only, with some absent. The sample includes some 190,000 clones, almost 95% seen only once; the top ten take 1% to 1.5%. The CDR3 covers 15 residues. Trimming cost V 4 bases and J 7 bases; bases outside gene matches: 7. Germline V gene data show CDR1 as LGHDT and CDR2 as YNNKEL (reference sequence). The receptor's source is an adult in good health. The sample here was peripheral blood, taken on day 0 of AZD1222 vaccination. The rearrangement links TRBV3-1 (or the pseudogene TRBV3-2) to TRBJ1-4, with 9 positions matching TRBD1. This CDR3 reads CASSLLGQGGEKLFF. The CDR3 coding sequence is TGTGCCAGCAGCCTCCTGGGACAGGGAGGTGAAAAACTGTTTTTT.